This T cell receptor beta chain was sequenced during a study of blood T cell repertoires in COVID-19. As for the study in general: COVID-19 samples, acute and convalescent, were from the United States, Italy and Spain.

Per the study methods: From reference gene primer amplification, estimates of nucleated cell counts were derived. The data were produced by immunoSEQ multiplex PCR, yet TCRdb's version contains in-frame clones alone and is incomplete. V and J calls and clone size are given by that table; D and trimming were obtained from the DNA. The sample lists around 700,000 clones, around 90% occurring once. Germline V gene sequence: CDR1 SGHDN, CDR2 FVKESK. V was cut by 3 bases and J by 9 bases, with 11 bases left in between. The CDR3 totals 12 residues. The sample taken for sequencing was peripheral blood. This clonotype was sampled from a young woman with acute or convalescent COVID-19. This chain connects TRBV14 to TRBJ1-1; D unclear. The CDR3 here is CASSQGSTQAFF. CDR3 bases: TGTGCCAGCAGCCAGGGCAGCACCCAAGCTTTCTTT.